This T cell receptor beta chain is from a study of Ad26.COV2.S vaccination and SARS-CoV-2 variants. CDR1 is ENHRY and CDR2 is SYGVKD in the germline V gene. This CDR3 is 13 amino acids long. Deletions cut 0 bases from V and 13 bases from J, with 13 bases between. Sample treatment: roughly 20 received Ad26.COV2.S at low or high dose, single or two shots; five or six received placebo; per-sample allocation not given. Vaccine and placebo recipients were sampled on day 63 after the first injection. As its vector, the vaccine had Ad26, which expressed Wuhan-strain SARS-CoV-2 spike. The data were produced by immunoSEQ multiplex PCR, yet TCRdb's version contains in-frame clones alone and is incomplete. The sample includes 300,000 to 400,000 clones, 88% of them seen just once. Regarding the study as a whole: Possible underestimation of total T cell responses by the TCR breadth and depth analyses was noted. Breadth measured for non-spike TCRs was similar across vaccine and placebo recipients.

The count of this clone is one. Its antigen remains unidentified. The V call is TRBV10-3, the J call TRBJ1-5, with no clear D. The sequence came from a person aged 18-65 years who received the Ad26.COV2.S COVID-19 vaccine or a placebo. The starting material was peripheral blood, obtained in a trial of Ad26.COV2.S vaccine versus placebo. In DNA, the CDR3 is TGTGCCATCAGTGAGTCGGACCCTCGCGCTCAGCATTTT. It yields the protein CAISESDPRAQHF.